This TCR beta chain was recovered during a study of T cell responses to AZD1222 COVID-19 vaccine. Looking at the study overall: Pooled in the analysis were second doses at about 4 or about 12 weeks. Study observations and caveats: Donors in the cohort were predominantly white British and more often female, and clonal diversity was possibly underestimated. Spike as a whole was targeted by vaccine-associated CD4 TCRs, dominant at 160-218 and 743-854. Nearly half of unique spike-specific TCRs reportedly avoided B.1.351 and B.1.1.7 mutated regions.

A word on this clone: Its cognate antigen is unknown.

Trimming took 4 bases from V and 2 from J; bases not matched to a gene: 6. Germline loops: CDR1 SGHRS, CDR2 YFSETQ. CDR3 length: 15 amino acids. Libraries were prepared by immunoSEQ multiplex PCR; TCRdb keeps only in-frame clonotypes and omits some of them. The profile covers about 79,000 clones, with 75% to 85% appearing a single time and 22% taken by the ten largest. This specimen was peripheral blood, taken on day 0 of AZD1222 vaccination. The V call is TRBV5-1, the J call TRBJ1-2, with 9 bases matching TRBD1. This sequence was found in an adult in good health. CDR3 region: CASSAAGTGNYGYTF. The CDR3 region has the DNA TGCGCCAGCAGCGCCGCCGGGACAGGGAACTATGGCTACACCTTC.